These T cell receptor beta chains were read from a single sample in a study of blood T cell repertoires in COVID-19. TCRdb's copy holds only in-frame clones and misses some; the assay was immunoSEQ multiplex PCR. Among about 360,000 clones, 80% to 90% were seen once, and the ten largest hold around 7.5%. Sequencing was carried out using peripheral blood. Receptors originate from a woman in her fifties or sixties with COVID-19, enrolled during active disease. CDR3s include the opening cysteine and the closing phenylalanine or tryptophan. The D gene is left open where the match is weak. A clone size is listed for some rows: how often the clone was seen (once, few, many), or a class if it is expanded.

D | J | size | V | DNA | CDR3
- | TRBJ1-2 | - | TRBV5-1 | TGCGCCAGCAGCTTGGGAGCAGGGAACTATGGCTACACCTTC | CASSLGAGNYGYTF
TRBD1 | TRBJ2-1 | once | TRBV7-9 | TGTGCCAGCAGCTCCGGACAGGGGGGGATCTACAATGAGCAGTTCTTC | CASSSGQGGIYNEQFF
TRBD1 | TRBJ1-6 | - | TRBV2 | TGTGCCAGCAGTGGACAGGGGATTCGCTCACCCCTCCACTTT | CASSGQGIRSPLHF
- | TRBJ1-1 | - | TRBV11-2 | TGTGCCAGCAGCTCAACTACGGACACTGAAGCTTTCTTT | CASSSTTDTEAFF
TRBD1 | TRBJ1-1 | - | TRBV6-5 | TGTGCCAGCAGGGGGACAGGGGGGAGGGGGACTGAAGCTTTCTTT | CASRGTGGRGTEAFF
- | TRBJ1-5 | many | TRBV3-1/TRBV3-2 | TGTGCCAGCAGCCAAGGTACAGGTAGCAATCAGCCCCAGCATTTT | CASSQGTGSNQPQHF
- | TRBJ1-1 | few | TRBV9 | TGTGCCAGCAGCGGGGAGGGGACACTAATTGAAGCTTTCTTT | CASSGEGTLIEAFF
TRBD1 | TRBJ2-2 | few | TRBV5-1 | TGCGCCAGCAGCGACAGGGCGAACACCGGGGAGCTGTTTTTT | CASSDRANTGELFF
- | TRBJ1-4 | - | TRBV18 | TGTGCCAGCTCACGATCAGTTTCAACTAATGAAAAACTGTTTTTT | CASSRSVSTNEKLFF
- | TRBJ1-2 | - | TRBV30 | TGTGCCTGGACCCGGACAAGCTCTAACTATGGCTACACCTTC | CAWTRTSSNYGYTF
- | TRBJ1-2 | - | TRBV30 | TGTGCCTGGACGTGGGGGGAAGGCTACACCTTC | CAWTWGEGYTF
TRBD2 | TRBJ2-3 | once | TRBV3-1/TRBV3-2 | TGTGCCAGCAGCCAAGGGGCTAGCGGGGGCATGGATACGCAGTATTTT | CASSQGASGGMDTQYF
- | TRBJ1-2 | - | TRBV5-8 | TGTGCCAGCAGCTTGGCCGTCCACCCCGGAGGGGGCTACACCTTC | CASSLAVHPGGGYTF
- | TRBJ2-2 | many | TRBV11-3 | TGTGCCAGCAGCTCCCAGGGATTAAAGACCGGGGAGCTGTTTTTT | CASSSQGLKTGELFF
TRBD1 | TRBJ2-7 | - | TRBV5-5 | TGTGCCAGCAGCAGACTGGGACAGGGGCTCTACGAGCAGTACTTC | CASSRLGQGLYEQYF
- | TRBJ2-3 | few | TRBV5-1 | TGCGCCAGCAGCTTGGGGGCAGTTACAGATACGCAGTATTTT | CASSLGAVTDTQYF
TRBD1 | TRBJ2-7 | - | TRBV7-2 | TGTGCCAGCAGCTTGGACAGGCGCGAGCAGTACTTC | CASSLDRREQYF
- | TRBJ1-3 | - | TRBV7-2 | TGTGCCAGCAGCTCCTCCCTCCAGAGCGGGGGAAACACCATATATTTT | CASSSSLQSGGNTIYF
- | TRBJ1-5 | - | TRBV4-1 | TGCGCCAGCAGCCAAGATGGGTTTCGGGGGATCGGGCAGCCCCAGCATTTT | CASSQDGFRGIGQPQHF
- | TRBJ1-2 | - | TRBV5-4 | TGTGCCAGCAGCTTTGAGGGAGGCTACACCTTC | CASSFEGGYTF
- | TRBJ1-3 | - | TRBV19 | TGTGCCAGTAGTATGAGATGGCGGGGTTACTCTGGAAACACCATATATTTT | CASSMRWRGYSGNTIYF
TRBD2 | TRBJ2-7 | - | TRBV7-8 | TGTGCCAGCAGCTACACACGACTAGCGGGGAGCATGTACGAGCAGTACTTC | CASSYTRLAGSMYEQYF
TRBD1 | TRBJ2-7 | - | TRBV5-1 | TGCGCCAGCAGCTGGGCCCCGGGACAGGCGGGGGAGCAGTACTTC | CASSWAPGQAGEQYF
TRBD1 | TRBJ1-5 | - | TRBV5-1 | TGCGCCAGCAGTTATGGGACAGGGGGCAATCAGCCCCAGCATTTT | CASSYGTGGNQPQHF
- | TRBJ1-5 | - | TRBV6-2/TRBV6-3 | TGTGCCAGCAGTTTATACAGGGAGAGTCAGCCCCAGCATTTT | CASSLYRESQPQHF